Listed below are T cell receptor beta chains from one sample, sequenced in a study of T cell responses to AZD1222 COVID-19 vaccine. The repertoire was sequenced with immunoSEQ multiplex PCR; TCRdb's copy has only in-frame clones and lacks some. Of about 99,000 clones listed, about 89% are singletons. The sequencing used peripheral blood, collected on day 0 of AZD1222 vaccination. The receptors derive from an adult in good health. The CDR3 runs from the conserved cysteine through the conserved F or W. D genes are given only for firm matches. Not all rows give a size; the values are once, few, many and, for expanded clones, a class.

>TRBD1|TRBJ1-6|.|TRBV9
TGTGCCAGCAGCTCAGGACAGGGCCCACCCCTCCACTTT
CASSSGQGPPLHF
>.|TRBJ1-2|once|TRBV6-5
TGTGCCAGCGAGGGAGGCAGATATGGCTACACCTTC
CASEGGRYGYTF
>TRBD1|TRBJ1-1|few|TRBV4-2
TGTGCCAGCAGCCAGGGAACAGGGGATGACACTGAAGCTTTCTTT
CASSQGTGDDTEAFF
>TRBD1|TRBJ2-1|.|TRBV19
TGTGCCAGTAGTACCGGACAGGGGTCATACAATGAGCAGTTCTTC
CASSTGQGSYNEQFF
>.|TRBJ2-1|.|TRBV9
TGTGCCAGCAGCTCTCGCCGGGGCCGCCCGTCCTACAATGAGCAGTTCTTC
CASSSRRGRPSYNEQFF
>TRBD2|TRBJ2-7|few|TRBV3-1/TRBV3-2
TGTGCCAGCAGCAATTTCGGGACTACCTACGAGCAGTACTTC
CASSNFGTTYEQYF
>TRBD1|TRBJ1-2|.|TRBV6-5
TGTGCCAGCAGTTACGACAGGGGAGTGGGGAGGGGCTACACCTTC
CASSYDRGVGRGYTF
>.|TRBJ2-5|once|TRBV10-3
TGTGCCATCAGCGCTGCGGGGACCCCCGAAGAGACCCAGTACTTC
CAISAAGTPEETQYF
>.|TRBJ1-2|.|TRBV11-2
TGTGCCAGCAGCGTCCGCAGTGGCTACACCTTC
CASSVRSGYTF
>.|TRBJ1-3|.|TRBV5-6
TGTGCCACAGGACTTGGAAACACCATATATTTT
CATGLGNTIYF
>.|TRBJ1-2|.|TRBV29-1
TGCAGCGTTGGGCCCTACGCCTTC
CSVGPYAF
>.|TRBJ2-3|.|TRBV5-6
TGTGCCAGCAGTCTGCCATCGCGGAGGAGCACAGATACGCAGTATTTT
CASSLPSRRSTDTQYF
>TRBD1|TRBJ1-1|.|TRBV11-2
TGTGCCAGCAGCCCAAGACAGGGAATGAACACTGAAGCTTTCTTT
CASSPRQGMNTEAFF